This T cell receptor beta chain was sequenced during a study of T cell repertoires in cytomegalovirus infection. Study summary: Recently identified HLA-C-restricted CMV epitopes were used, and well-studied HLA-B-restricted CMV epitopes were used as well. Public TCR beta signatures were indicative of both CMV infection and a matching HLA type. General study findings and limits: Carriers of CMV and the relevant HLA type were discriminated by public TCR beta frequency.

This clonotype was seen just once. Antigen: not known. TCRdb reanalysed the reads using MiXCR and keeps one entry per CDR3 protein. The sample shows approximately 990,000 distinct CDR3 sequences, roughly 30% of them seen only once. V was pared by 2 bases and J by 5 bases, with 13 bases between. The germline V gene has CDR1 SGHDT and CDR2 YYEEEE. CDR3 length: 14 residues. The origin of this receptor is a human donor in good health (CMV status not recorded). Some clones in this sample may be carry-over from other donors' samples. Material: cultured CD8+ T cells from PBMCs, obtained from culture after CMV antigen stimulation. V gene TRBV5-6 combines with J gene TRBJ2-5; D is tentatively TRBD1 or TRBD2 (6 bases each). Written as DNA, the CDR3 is TGTGCCAGCAGCTTTCTAGGGGGGCCCGAGACCCAGTACTTC. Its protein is CASSFLGGPETQYF.